These T cell receptor beta chains were read from a single sample in a study of PD-1 blockade in classical Hodgkin lymphoma. The repertoire was sequenced with immunoSEQ multiplex PCR; TCRdb's copy has only in-frame clones and lacks some. The data contain 20,000 to 30,000 clones, around 80% of them singletons. Sample: peripheral blood mononuclear cells (PBMCs), taken before the fourth cycle of nivolumab. These receptors originate from a human donor with classical Hodgkin lymphoma. Each CDR3 is given with its conserved first and last residue. D genes are given only for firm matches. Rows may omit the clone size; those that give it use once, few, many or a size class.

clone_size	v_call	d_call	j_call	cdr3_nt	cdr3_aa
NA	TRBV7-9	NA	TRBJ2-1	TGTGCCAGCAGCTTCAATGAGCAGTTCTTC	CASSFNEQFF
NA	TRBV6-1	NA	TRBJ1-1	TGTGCCAGCAGCGGACGGACTGAAGCTTTCTTT	CASSGRTEAFF
once	TRBV18	TRBD2	TRBJ2-1	TGTGCCAGCTCACCACCGAGCGGGAGGGGGAACTACAATGAGCAGTTCTTC	CASSPPSGRGNYNEQFF
NA	TRBV28	TRBD1	TRBJ2-7	TGTGCCAGCAGTTTCGACAGGGGGCCCGAGCAGTACTTC	CASSFDRGPEQYF
NA	TRBV28	TRBD2	TRBJ2-1	TGTGCCAGCAGTTTCGTGGCGGGAGGGGTGAATGAGCAGTTCTTC	CASSFVAGGVNEQFF
once	TRBV7-2	TRBD1	TRBJ2-1	TGTGCCAGCAGCATTGACAGGGGGTCCTACAATGAGCAGTTCTTC	CASSIDRGSYNEQFF
NA	TRBV7-2	NA	TRBJ1-6	TGTGCCAGCAGCTTAGATTATTCACCCCTCCACTTT	CASSLDYSPLHF
NA	TRBV7-8	NA	TRBJ1-1	TGTGCCAGCAGCGAGGGGGGAGGAGCTTTCTTT	CASSEGGGAFF
NA	TRBV19	NA	TRBJ2-1	TGTGCCAGTAGTATGTGGGGGTACAATGAGCAGTTCTTC	CASSMWGYNEQFF
NA	TRBV11-3	TRBD1	TRBJ2-7	TGTGCCAGCAGCTTAGGGGGACAGGACTACGAGCAGTACTTC	CASSLGGQDYEQYF
NA	TRBV6-5	NA	TRBJ1-5	TGTGCCAGCAGCCTCCGGGCGAATCAGCCCCAGCATTTT	CASSLRANQPQHF
once	TRBV19	NA	TRBJ1-3	TGTGCCAGTAGTATGCAGGGAAACACCATATATTTT	CASSMQGNTIYF
once	TRBV28	NA	TRBJ2-7	TGTGCCAGCAGTTTTAACCCCAGAAAAAGCTCCTACGAGCAGTACTTC	CASSFNPRKSSYEQYF
few	TRBV15	NA	TRBJ2-7	TGTGCCACCAGCAGAGATCAGGGGGGACCGACCTACGAGCAGTACTTC	CATSRDQGGPTYEQYF
NA	TRBV2	TRBD1	TRBJ1-6	TGTGCCAGCAGATTGACAGGGAGCCGGACCTATAATTCACCCCTCCACTTT	CASRLTGSRTYNSPLHF
NA	TRBV19	NA	TRBJ2-7	TGTGCCAGTAGTTATAGCGGTTCTAGTTACGAGCAGTACTTC	CASSYSGSSYEQYF
NA	TRBV6-6	TRBD1	TRBJ1-4	TGTGCCAGCAGTTACTCAGGGGGCATCTATGAAAAACTGTTTTTT	CASSYSGGIYEKLFF
NA	TRBV18	NA	TRBJ2-5	TGTGCCAGCTCGGCAGGGCTCCAAGAGACCCAGTACTTC	CASSAGLQETQYF
NA	TRBV15	TRBD1	TRBJ1-1	TGTGCCACCAGCAGGACAGGGGCTTTGACTGAAGCTTTCTTT	CATSRTGALTEAFF
NA	TRBV7-2	NA	TRBJ1-1	TGTGCCAGCAGCTTAGACGTCTATGGGGACTTGGCGGCTTTCTTT	CASSLDVYGDLAAFF
NA	TRBV7-9	NA	TRBJ2-5	TGTGCCAGCAGCTCCTATTCGGGACCCCAGAGGGAGACCCAGTACTTC	CASSSYSGPQRETQYF
NA	TRBV14	NA	TRBJ2-5	TGTGCCAGCAGCCTTACAGGACTCGGCCAGTACTTC	CASSLTGLGQYF
NA	TRBV7-6	TRBD2	TRBJ2-7	TGTGCCAGCAGCTTTGGGACTAGCGCTGTCTACGAGCAGTACTTC	CASSFGTSAVYEQYF
NA	TRBV7-9	NA	TRBJ2-7	TGTGCCAGCAGCTTAGTGGAGGTCTACGAGCAGTACTTC	CASSLVEVYEQYF
NA	TRBV7-6	NA	TRBJ2-1	TGTGCCAGCAGCTTAGTAGCGGAAGCCTACAATGAGCAGTTCTTC	CASSLVAEAYNEQFF
NA	TRBV9	NA	TRBJ2-7	TGTGCCAGCAGCGTAGGGGTAGGGGACTACGAGCAGTACTTC	CASSVGVGDYEQYF
NA	TRBV2	NA	TRBJ2-7	TGTGCCAGCAGAGCCCGGGGGCGGGACGAGCAGTACTTC	CASRARGRDEQYF
once	TRBV4-2	NA	TRBJ2-3	TGTGCCAGCAGCTCTCCGAACCGGGACTCGACGGATACGCAGTATTTT	CASSSPNRDSTDTQYF
few	TRBV4-3	NA	TRBJ2-6	TGCGCCAGCAGCCAAGCAGGGAGGTGGGGAACCGGGGCCAACGTCCTGACTTTC	CASSQAGRWGTGANVLTF
NA	TRBV21-1	NA	TRBJ1-1	TGTGCCAGCAGCCCCCGGACAGCCGGCGGGGGCACTGAAGCTTTCTTT	CASSPRTAGGGTEAFF
NA	TRBV9	TRBD2	TRBJ2-7	TGTGCCAGCAGCGTAGGTCTGGGACTAGAATACGAGCAGTACTTC	CASSVGLGLEYEQYF
NA	TRBV14	TRBD1	TRBJ1-4	TGTGCCAGCAGCCAATTCCAACGGGACAGGGGTAATGATGAAAAACTGTTTTTT	CASSQFQRDRGNDEKLFF
NA	TRBV27	TRBD2	TRBJ2-7	TGTGCCAGCAGTTCATCTAGCGGGGTGTACGAGCAGTACTTC	CASSSSSGVYEQYF
NA	TRBV7-9	TRBD1	TRBJ1-6	TGTGCCAGCAGCTTAGCAGGACAGGTTTATTATTCACCCCTCCACTTT	CASSLAGQVYYSPLHF
NA	TRBV2	NA	TRBJ1-1	TGTGCCAGCCACCAAAGATTCTTGAACACTGAAGCTTTCTTT	CASHQRFLNTEAFF
NA	TRBV11-2	NA	TRBJ1-4	TGTGCCAGCAGCTTAGTTTCGGAGGCCAGCCCGGAGGATGAAAAACTGTTTTTT	CASSLVSEASPEDEKLFF
NA	TRBV27	NA	TRBJ2-1	TGTGCCAGCAGTTTATTCCTCCCAGGGCACAATGAGCAGTTCTTC	CASSLFLPGHNEQFF
NA	TRBV2	TRBD1	TRBJ2-4	TGTGCCAGCAGGGGACTTGGACAGGGAATATACAAAAACATTCAGTACTTC	CASRGLGQGIYKNIQYF
NA	TRBV30	TRBD1	TRBJ2-1	TGTGCCTGGAGTGTATGGCAGGGGGCTCGGGTTTTGGTGTACAATGAGCAGTTCTTC	CAWSVWQGARVLVYNEQFF
NA	TRBV19	NA	TRBJ1-1	TGTGCCAGTAGTATGGGGGCAGGGACCCTATCTGAAGCTTTCTTT	CASSMGAGTLSEAFF
once	TRBV11-3	NA	TRBJ1-1	TGTGCCAGCAGCTTATCGGTGAACACTGAAGCTTTCTTT	CASSLSVNTEAFF
NA	TRBV5-1	TRBD1	TRBJ2-7	TGCGCCAGCAGCTTGGGACCCGCAGGGGGCCAATACGAGCAGTACTTC	CASSLGPAGGQYEQYF